This T cell receptor beta chain was sequenced during a study of blood T cells in healthy people across ages. Study-level results: Conclusively comparing naive with antigen-experienced cells was impossible with unsorted PBMCs. Donor CMV infection status was unknown, possibly confounding age-related changes in expanded clonotypes.

Remarks on this clonotype: The antigen remains undetermined.

Alongside a J-beta primer mix, a sample-barcoded 5' primer served in a second PCR lasting roughly 6 to 11 cycles. The study obtained at least 3 million CDR3-containing paired-end reads from every sample. TCRdb re-called the 5' RACE reads through MiXCR, storing one row per CDR3 protein. Seen here are about 1.1 million distinct CDR3 sequences, 30% to 40% observed once, and the top ten hold around 13%. The germline V gene has CDR1 MNHEY and CDR2 SVGEGT. V was cut by 6 bases and J by 7 bases, with 19 bases left in between. The CDR3 contains 15 residues. This sequence joins TRBV6-2 or TRBV6-3 and TRBJ2-1; D perhaps matches TRBD1 (6 bases). The sequencing sample was made of blood. The sequence was collected from a man aged 18 to 29 in good health. As DNA, the CDR3 is TGTGCCAGCAGCCGTCCAGGGGTTTTTACGAATGAGCAGTTCTTC. Translation: CASSRPGVFTNEQFF.